The clone carrying this T cell receptor beta chain was seen at least ten times. Criteria for exclusion of patients were uncontrolled infection, other autoimmune disease, pregnancy or lactation. This record comes from a study of T cells in Graves' hyperthyroidism and ophthalmopathy. Amplification of TCR beta CDR3 regions used RNA as the template. Using the HTBI primer set, a first-round RT-PCR was run on the TCR CDR3. TCRdb reanalysed the multiplex PCR reads using MiXCR and keeps one entry per CDR3 protein. This sample has approximately 430,000 distinct CDR3 sequences, with approximately 14% found just once. Germline-derived CDR1 and CDR2 are MNHEY and SVGAGI. The length of the CDR3 is 16 residues. The V gene lost 0 bases and the J gene lost 0 bases, with 11 bases spanning the gap.

The sequence came from a young man with Graves' ophthalmopathy. The chain carries TRBV6-5 and TRBJ1-1; TRBD1 might be the D (5 bases). The sequenced sample consisted of blood. The CDR3 spells CASSYSGASLNTEAFF. CDR3 DNA sequence: TGTGCCAGCAGTTACTCCGGGGCGTCACTGAACACTGAAGCTTTCTTT.